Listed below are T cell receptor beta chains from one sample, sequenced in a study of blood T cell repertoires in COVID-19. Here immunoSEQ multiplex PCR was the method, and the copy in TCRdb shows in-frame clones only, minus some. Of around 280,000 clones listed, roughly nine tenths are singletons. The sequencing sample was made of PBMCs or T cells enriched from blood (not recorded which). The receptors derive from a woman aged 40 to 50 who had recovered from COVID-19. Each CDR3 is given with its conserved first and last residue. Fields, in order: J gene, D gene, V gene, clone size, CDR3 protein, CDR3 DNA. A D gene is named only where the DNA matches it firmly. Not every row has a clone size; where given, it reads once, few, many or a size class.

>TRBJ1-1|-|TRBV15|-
CATGVLNTEAFF
TGTGCCACAGGGGTCCTGAACACTGAAGCTTTCTTT
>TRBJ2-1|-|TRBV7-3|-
CASSLGRDNEQFF
TGTGCCAGCAGCTTGGGGAGAGACAATGAGCAGTTCTTC
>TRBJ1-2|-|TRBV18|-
CASSPNRDGGYTF
TGTGCCAGCTCACCAAACAGGGACGGAGGCTACACCTTC
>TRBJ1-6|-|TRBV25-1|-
CASSGTVYNSPLHF
TGTGCCAGCAGTGGGACAGTCTATAATTCACCCCTCCACTTT
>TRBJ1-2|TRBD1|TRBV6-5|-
CASRFPDRAYGYTF
TGTGCCAGCAGATTCCCGGACAGGGCCTATGGCTACACCTTC
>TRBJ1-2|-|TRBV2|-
CASRVSQSYGYTF
TGTGCCAGCAGAGTAAGCCAAAGCTATGGCTACACCTTC
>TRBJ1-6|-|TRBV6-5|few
CASSLGPGNSPLHF
TGTGCCAGCAGTTTGGGGCCGGGTAATTCACCCCTCCACTTT
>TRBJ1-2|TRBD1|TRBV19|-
CASSDGGPGQASGYGYTF
TGTGCCAGTAGTGATGGGGGGCCGGGACAGGCAAGCGGCTATGGCTACACCTTC
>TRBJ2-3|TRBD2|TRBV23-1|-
CASSQGPLAGADTQYF
TGCGCCAGCAGTCAAGGGCCACTAGCGGGGGCGGATACGCAGTATTTT
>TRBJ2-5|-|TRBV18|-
CASSLLRGETQYF
TGTGCCAGCTCACTACTCAGAGGGGAGACCCAGTACTTC
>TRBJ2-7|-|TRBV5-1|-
CASSFVSSYEQYF
TGCGCCAGCAGCTTCGTGAGCTCCTACGAGCAGTACTTC
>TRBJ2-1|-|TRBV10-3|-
CAISESGGKNNEQFF
TGTGCCATCAGTGAGTCGGGGGGAAAGAACAATGAGCAGTTCTTC
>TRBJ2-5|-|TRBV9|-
CASSATGQETQYF
TGTGCCAGCAGCGCGACAGGTCAAGAGACCCAGTACTTC
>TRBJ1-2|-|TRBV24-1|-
CATPNRVGYTF
TGTGCCACCCCCAACAGGGTCGGCTACACCTTC
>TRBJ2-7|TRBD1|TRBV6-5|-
CASSYSAQGVQYF
TGTGCCAGCAGTTACTCGGCCCAGGGGGTGCAGTACTTC
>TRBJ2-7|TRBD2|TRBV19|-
CASSILSSGSGNEQYF
TGTGCCAGTAGTATCTTGTCCAGCGGGAGTGGGAACGAGCAGTACTTC
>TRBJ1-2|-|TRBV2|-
CASSVTRGGYTF
TGTGCCAGCAGTGTGACCAGGGGTGGCTACACCTTC
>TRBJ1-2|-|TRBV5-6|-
CASSFMAGPGIGGYTF
TGTGCCAGCAGCTTCATGGCTGGTCCGGGGATCGGGGGCTACACCTTC
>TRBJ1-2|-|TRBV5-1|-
CASSQLGGLNYGYTF
TGCGCCAGCAGCCAATTGGGAGGGTTAAACTATGGCTACACCTTC
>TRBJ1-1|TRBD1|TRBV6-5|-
CASSSGTGARSTEAFF
TGTGCCAGCAGTTCCGGGACAGGGGCCCGGAGCACTGAAGCTTTCTTT
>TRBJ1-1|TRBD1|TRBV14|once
CASSHPPGQGSTEAFF
TGTGCCAGCAGCCACCCGCCGGGACAGGGTTCCACTGAAGCTTTCTTT
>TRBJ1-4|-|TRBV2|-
CASSEVTTANEKLFF
TGTGCCAGCAGTGAAGTAACGACAGCTAATGAAAAACTGTTTTTT
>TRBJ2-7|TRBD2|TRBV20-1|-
CSASWGGRASEQYF
TGCAGTGCTAGTTGGGGCGGGAGGGCCTCCGAGCAGTACTTC
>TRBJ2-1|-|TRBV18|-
CASSKQNEQFF
TGTGCCAGCTCCAAACAGAATGAGCAGTTCTTC
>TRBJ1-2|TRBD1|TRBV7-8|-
CASSLTNRGRGGYGYTF
TGTGCCAGCAGCTTAACAAACAGGGGGCGCGGGGGCTATGGCTACACCTTC
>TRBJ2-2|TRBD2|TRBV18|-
CASSPGLAGGNTGELFF
TGTGCCAGCTCACCAGGACTAGCGGGAGGGAACACCGGGGAGCTGTTTTTT
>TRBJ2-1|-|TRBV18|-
CASSPISGQHNEQFF
TGTGCCAGCTCACCCATCTCTGGACAGCACAATGAGCAGTTCTTC
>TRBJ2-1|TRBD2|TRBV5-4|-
CASSMPGTSVSEQFF
TGTGCCAGCAGCATGCCCGGGACTAGTGTAAGTGAGCAGTTCTTC
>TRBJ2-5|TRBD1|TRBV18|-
CASSTGQGETQYF
TGTGCCAGCTCAACAGGACAGGGAGAGACCCAGTACTTC
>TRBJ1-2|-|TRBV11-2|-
CASSFDRGNYGYTF
TGTGCCAGCAGCTTCGACCGCGGGAACTATGGCTACACCTTC
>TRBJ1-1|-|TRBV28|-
CASSLGQPEAFF
TGTGCCAGCAGTTTAGGGCAGCCTGAAGCTTTCTTT